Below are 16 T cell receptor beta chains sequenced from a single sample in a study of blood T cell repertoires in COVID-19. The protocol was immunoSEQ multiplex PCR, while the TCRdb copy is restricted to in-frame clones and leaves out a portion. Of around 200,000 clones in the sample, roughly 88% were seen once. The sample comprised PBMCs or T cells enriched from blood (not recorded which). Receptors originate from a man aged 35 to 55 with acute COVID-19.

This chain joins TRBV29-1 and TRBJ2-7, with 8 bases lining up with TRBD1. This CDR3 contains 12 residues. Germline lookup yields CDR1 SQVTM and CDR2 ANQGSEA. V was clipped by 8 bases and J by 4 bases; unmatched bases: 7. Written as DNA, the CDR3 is TGCAGCTTGACAGGGGAATCGTACGAGCAGTACTTC. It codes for CSLTGESYEQYF.

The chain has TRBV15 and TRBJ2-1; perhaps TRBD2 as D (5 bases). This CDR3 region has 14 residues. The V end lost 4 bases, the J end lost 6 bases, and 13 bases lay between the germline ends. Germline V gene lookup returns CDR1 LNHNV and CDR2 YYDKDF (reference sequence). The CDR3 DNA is TGTGCCACCAGCATTGGAGGCCGCGGCAATGAGCAGTTCTTC. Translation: CATSIGGRGNEQFF.

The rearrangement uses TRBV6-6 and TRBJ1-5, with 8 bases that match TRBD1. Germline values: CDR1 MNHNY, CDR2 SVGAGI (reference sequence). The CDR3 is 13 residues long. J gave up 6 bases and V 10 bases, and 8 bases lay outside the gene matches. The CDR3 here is CAIGQGNVQPQHF. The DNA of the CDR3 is TGTGCCATCGGACAGGGTAACGTTCAGCCCCAGCATTTT.

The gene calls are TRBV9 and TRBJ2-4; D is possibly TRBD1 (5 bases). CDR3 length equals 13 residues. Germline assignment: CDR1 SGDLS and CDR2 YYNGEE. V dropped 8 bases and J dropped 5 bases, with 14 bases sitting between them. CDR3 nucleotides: TGTGCCAGTGAGGACACTATAGAAAACATTCAGTACTTC. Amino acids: CASEDTIENIQYF.

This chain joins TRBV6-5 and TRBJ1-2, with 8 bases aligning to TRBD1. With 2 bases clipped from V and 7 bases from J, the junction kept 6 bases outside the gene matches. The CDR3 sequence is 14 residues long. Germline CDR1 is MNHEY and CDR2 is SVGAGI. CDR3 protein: CASSYADRGGGYTF. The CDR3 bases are TGTGCCAGCAGTTACGCCGACAGGGGCGGTGGCTACACCTTC.

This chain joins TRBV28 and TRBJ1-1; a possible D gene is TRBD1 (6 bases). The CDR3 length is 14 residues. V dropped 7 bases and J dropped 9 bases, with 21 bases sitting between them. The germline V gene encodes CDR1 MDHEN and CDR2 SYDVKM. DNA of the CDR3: TGTGCCAGCATTAAAGGAACAGGGTACAATCAAGCTTTCTTT. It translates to CASIKGTGYNQAFF.

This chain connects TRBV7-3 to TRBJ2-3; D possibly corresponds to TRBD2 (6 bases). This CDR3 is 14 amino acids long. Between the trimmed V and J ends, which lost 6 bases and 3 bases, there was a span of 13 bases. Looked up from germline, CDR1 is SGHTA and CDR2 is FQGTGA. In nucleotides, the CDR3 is TGTGCCAGCAGTCCTAGCGTTAGTACAGATACGCAGTATTTT. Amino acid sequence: CASSPSVSTDTQYF.

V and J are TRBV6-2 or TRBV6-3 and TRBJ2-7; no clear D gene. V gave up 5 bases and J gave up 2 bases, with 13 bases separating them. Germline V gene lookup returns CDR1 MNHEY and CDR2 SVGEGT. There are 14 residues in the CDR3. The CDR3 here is CASSKGKTTYEQYF. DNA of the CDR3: TGTGCCAGCAGTAAAGGAAAAACTACCTACGAGCAGTACTTC.

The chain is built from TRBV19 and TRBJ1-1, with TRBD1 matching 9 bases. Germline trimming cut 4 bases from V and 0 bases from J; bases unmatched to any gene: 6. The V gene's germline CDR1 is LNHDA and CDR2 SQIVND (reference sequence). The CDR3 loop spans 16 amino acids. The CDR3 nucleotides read TGTGCCAGTAGTAGTAGGACAGGGGCTATGAACACTGAAGCTTTCTTT. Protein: CASSSRTGAMNTEAFF. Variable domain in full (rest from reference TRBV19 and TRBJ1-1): DGGITQSPKYLFRKEGQNVTLSCEQNLNHDAMYWYRQDPGQGLRLIYYSQIVNDFQKGDIAEGYSVSREKKESFPLTVTSAQKNPTAFYLCASSSRTGAMNTEAFFGQGTRLTVV.

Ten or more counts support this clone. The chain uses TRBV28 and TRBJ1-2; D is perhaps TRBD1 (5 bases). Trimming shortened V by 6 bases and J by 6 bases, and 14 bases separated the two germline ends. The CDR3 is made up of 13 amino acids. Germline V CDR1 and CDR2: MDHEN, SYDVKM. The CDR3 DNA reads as TGTGCCAGCAGCCCCCCGCAGGGCAATGGCTACACCTTC. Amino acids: CASSPPQGNGYTF.

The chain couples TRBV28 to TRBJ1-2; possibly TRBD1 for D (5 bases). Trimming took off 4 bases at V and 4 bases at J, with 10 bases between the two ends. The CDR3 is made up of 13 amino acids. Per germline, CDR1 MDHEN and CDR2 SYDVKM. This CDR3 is CASSSKGVYGYTF. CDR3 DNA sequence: TGTGCCAGCAGTTCGAAAGGGGTCTATGGCTACACCTTC.

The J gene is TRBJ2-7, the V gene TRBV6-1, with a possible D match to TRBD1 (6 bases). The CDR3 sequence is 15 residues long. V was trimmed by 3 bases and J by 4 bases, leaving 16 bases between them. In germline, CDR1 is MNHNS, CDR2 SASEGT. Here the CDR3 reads CASSDMTGSVYEQYF. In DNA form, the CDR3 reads TGTGCCAGCAGTGACATGACAGGTTCGGTGTACGAGCAGTACTTC.

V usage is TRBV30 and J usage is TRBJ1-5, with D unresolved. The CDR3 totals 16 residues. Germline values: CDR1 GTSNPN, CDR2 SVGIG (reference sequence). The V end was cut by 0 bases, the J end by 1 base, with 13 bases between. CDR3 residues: CAWSVSRGGSNQPQHF. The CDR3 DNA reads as TGTGCCTGGAGTGTAAGCCGGGGTGGAAGCAATCAGCCCCAGCATTTT.

CDR3 nucleotide sequence: TGTGCCAGCAGCCTTGCGAGTCTCCCCTACGAGCAGTACTTC. Its protein product is CASSLASLPYEQYF. The chain uses TRBV9 and TRBJ2-7; D is unresolved. This CDR3 contains 14 residues. CDR1 is SGDLS and CDR2 is YYNGEE in the germline V gene. The V end was cut by 4 bases, the J end by 2 bases, with 13 bases between. The entire variable domain, with the rest obtained from reference TRBV9 and TRBJ2-7, is as follows: DSGVTQTPKHLITATGQRVTLRCSPRSGDLSVYWYQQSLDQGLQFLIQYYNGEERAKGNILERFSAQQFPDLHSELNLSSLELGDSALYFCASSLASLPYEQYFGPGTRLTVT.

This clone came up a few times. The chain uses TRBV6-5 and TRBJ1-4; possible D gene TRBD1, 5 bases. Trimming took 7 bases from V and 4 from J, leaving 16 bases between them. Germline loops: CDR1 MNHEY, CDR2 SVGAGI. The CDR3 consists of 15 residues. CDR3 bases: TGTGCCAGCACCCGGACACCTTCGGGTAATGAAAAACTGTTTTTT. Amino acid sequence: CASTRTPSGNEKLFF.

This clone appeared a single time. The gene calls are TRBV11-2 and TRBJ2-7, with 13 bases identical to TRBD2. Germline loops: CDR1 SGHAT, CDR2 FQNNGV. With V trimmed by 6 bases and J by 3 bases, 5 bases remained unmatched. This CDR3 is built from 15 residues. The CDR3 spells CASRGGTSGVYEQYF. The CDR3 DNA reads TGTGCCAGCAGGGGGGGGACTAGCGGGGTCTACGAGCAGTACTTC. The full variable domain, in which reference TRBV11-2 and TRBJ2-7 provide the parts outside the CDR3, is EAGVAQSPRYKIIEKRQSVAFWCNPISGHATLYWYQQILGQGPKLLIQFQNNGVVDDSQLPKDRFSAERLKGVDSTLKIQPAKLEDSAVYLCASRGGTSGVYEQYFGPGTRLTVT.